The clone carrying this T cell receptor beta chain appeared many times. The antigen is not known. This sample was included in a study of T cells in Graves' hyperthyroidism and ophthalmopathy. Overall study: Peripheral blood sampling occurred at initial diagnosis, before any treatment.

The CDR3 regions of TCR beta were amplified from RNA transcripts. The study used the HTBI primer set for a first-round RT-PCR of the TCR CDR3. TCRdb passed the multiplex PCR reads through MiXCR, listing each CDR3 protein once. The data contain about 600,000 distinct CDR3 sequences, roughly 16% of them singletons. Germline V gene sequence: CDR1 SGHDT, CDR2 YYEEEE. There are 15 residues in the CDR3. Trimming removed 2 bases at V and 0 bases at J, with 12 bases between. General observations from the study: Most clonotypes expanded in the thyroid (above 0.001) were also present in blood.

Duration under 3 months, a NOSPECS grade of at least 4, and a Clinical Activity Score of at least 3 characterized the ophthalmopathy patients. Material for sequencing was blood. The receptor's source is a woman aged 40 to 50 with Graves' ophthalmopathy. The chain links TRBV5-6 to TRBJ2-7; D might be TRBD2 (6 bases). In DNA, the CDR3 is TGTGCCAGCAGCTTTAAGCGGGTAAACTCCTACGAGCAGTACTTC. Its translation: CASSFKRVNSYEQYF.